This TCR beta chain was found in a study of blood T cell repertoires in COVID-19. Study summary: Samples of COVID-19 (acute and convalescent) were obtained from the United States, Italy and Spain. PBMCs, B-cell-depleted T cells, or T cells were the source of the cDNA or gDNA that made up the material.

Method: immunoSEQ multiplex PCR; TCRdb's copy keeps in-frame clones and lacks some. The sample records around 400,000 clones, around nine tenths being singletons. Someone with COVID-19 had been met by exposed participants within 2 weeks before study entry. The germline V gene encodes CDR1 LNHDA and CDR2 SQIVND (reference sequence). The V gene end was trimmed by 6 bases and the J gene end by 4 bases; junction bases not matched to a gene: 10. This CDR3 contains 17 residues. Input material: PBMCs or T cells enriched from blood (not recorded which). The chain employs TRBV19 and TRBJ2-2, with TRBD1 identical over 11 bases. This TCR was recovered from a woman aged 18-35 years who had been exposed to COVID-19. The CDR3 DNA sequence: TGTGCCAGTAGCTTTGGACAGGGGGCGGCAGGCACCGGGGAGCTGTTTTTT. Translation: CASSFGQGAAGTGELFF.